This passage covers 19 T cell receptor beta chains from one sample sequenced in a study of shared clonotypes between healthy human individuals. The protocol was immunoSEQ multiplex PCR, while the TCRdb copy is restricted to in-frame clones and leaves out a portion. The sample contains over 2 million clones, approximately 90% of which appear only once. Sequencing was carried out using naive CD4+ T cells from PBMCs. Subset denoted: CD45RA+ positively selected. These receptors came from a man aged 18 to 29 in good health. Some clones in this sample may be carry-over from other donors' samples.

This clone was seen more than once but under ten times. The chain combines TRBV19 with TRBJ1-1; D remains unclear. CDR3 length equals 15 residues. CDR1 and CDR2 from the germline V gene are LNHDA and SQIVND (reference sequence). V was shortened by 1 base and J by 0 bases, with 9 bases between the two germline ends. This chain's CDR3 is CASSIGVWMNTEAFF. CDR3 DNA sequence: TGTGCCAGTAGTATAGGTGTATGGATGAACACTGAAGCTTTCTTT.

The J gene is TRBJ2-1, the V gene TRBV7-2, with D unresolved. Germline CDR1 SGHTA, CDR2 FQGNSA. V was trimmed by 0 bases and J by 9 bases, leaving 12 bases between them. The CDR3 totals 14 residues. CDR3 nucleotides: TGTGCCAGCAGCTTAGCGGTTGGGGTGGTTGAGCAGTTCTTC. Translation gives CASSLAVGVVEQFF.

Worth noting for this clone: An end of the junction differs from the germline gene, which may be a read error. The chain couples TRBV7-3 to TRBJ2-2; D might be TRBD1 (5 bases). Per the germline V gene, CDR1 is SGHTA and CDR2 is FQGTGA. The CDR3 consists of 14 residues. This CDR3 is CASSLTGKPGELFF. The DNA for the CDR3 is TGTGCCAGCAGCCTAACAGGAAAGCCCGGGGAGCTGTTTTTT.

This clone appeared once. This rearrangement joins TRBV15 to TRBJ1-5; no clear D gene. V gave up 5 bases and J gave up 11 bases, with 16 bases separating them. Per germline, CDR1 LNHNV and CDR2 YYDKDF (reference sequence). CDR3 length: 13 residues. CDR3 sequence (DNA): TGTGCCACCAGCCCCCTCGGGAACCCCGCCCAGCATTTT. Protein product: CATSPLGNPAQHF.

The DNA of the CDR3 is TGTGCCAGTAGTATCCCCGGCGAAGAGACCCAGTACTTC. It translates to CASSIPGEETQYF. This sequence joins TRBV19 and TRBJ2-5; no firm D call. V lost 3 bases and J lost 3, with 8 bases in between. The CDR3 sequence is 13 residues long. Germline loops: CDR1 LNHDA, CDR2 SQIVND (reference sequence).

The chain carries TRBV20-1 and TRBJ2-7; D is uncertain. Deletions cut 1 base from V and 5 bases from J, with 6 bases between. The CDR3 extends over 11 amino acids. Per the germline V gene, CDR1 is DFQATT and CDR2 is SNEGSKA (reference sequence). The CDR3 nucleotides are TGCAGTGCTAGAGTTATACACGAGCAGTACTTC. Encoded protein: CSARVIHEQYF.

This clone came up once. This chain uses TRBV7-2 with TRBJ2-5; D unresolved. Germline V lookup: CDR1 SGHTA, CDR2 FQGNSA. This CDR3 comprises 14 residues. Trimming removed 5 bases at V and 5 bases at J, with 15 bases between. The CDR3 DNA is TGTGCCAGCAGCCCGAAGCCGAAAGCGGAGACCCAGTACTTC. Translated: CASSPKPKAETQYF.

This clone was detected once. This chain connects TRBV5-1 to TRBJ1-2; D is ambiguous. CDR1 and CDR2 (germline): SGHRS, YFSETQ. V lost 4 bases to trimming and J lost 4 bases, with 17 bases between them. The CDR3 runs to 15 residues. CDR3 residues: CASSPRSDGLYGYTF. The CDR3 DNA reads as TGCGCCAGCAGCCCGCGTAGCGACGGCCTCTATGGCTACACCTTC.

This clone has just one count. Other DNA sequences of this sample code for an identical CDR3. The CDR3 DNA reads as TGTGCCAGCAGTAGGTACAATGAGCAGTTCTTC. Translating gives CASSRYNEQFF. The chain links TRBV2 to TRBJ2-1; no definite D call. The germline V gene encodes CDR1 SNHLY and CDR2 FYNNEI. V gave up 5 bases and J gave up 4 bases, with 3 bases separating them. This CDR3 comprises 11 residues.

This chain joins TRBV28 and TRBJ1-1; TRBD1 agrees at 7 bases. V shed 2 bases and J 4 bases; nucleotides not matched to a gene: 7. This CDR3 is 15 amino acids long. Per germline, CDR1 MDHEN and CDR2 SYDVKM. CDR3 sequence reads: CASSLEGTASTEAFF. Written as DNA, the CDR3 is TGTGCCAGCAGTTTAGAAGGGACAGCCAGCACTGAAGCTTTCTTT. The variable domain in full, with the rest retrieved from reference TRBV28 and TRBJ1-1, is DVKVTQSSRYLVKRTGEKVFLECVQDMDHENMFWYRQDPGLGLRLIYFSYDVKMKEKGDIPEGYSVSREKKERFSLILESASTNQTSMYLCASSLEGTASTEAFFGQGTRLTVV.

J is TRBJ2-1 and V is TRBV6-5, with D unclear. Trimming cost V 2 bases and J 7 bases, with 9 bases left between them. CDR3 length equals 13 residues. Germline V lookup: CDR1 MNHEY, CDR2 SVGAGI. The CDR3 DNA follows: TGTGCCAGCAGTTACATTAGGTCTAATGAGCAGTTCTTC. Encoded protein: CASSYIRSNEQFF.

The chain employs TRBV28 and TRBJ2-6, with 7 bases matching TRBD2. The CDR3 contains 17 residues. V shed 5 bases and J 2 bases; nucleotides not matched to a gene: 9. Germline values: CDR1 MDHEN, CDR2 SYDVKM. The CDR3 region has the DNA TGTGCCAGCAGTCAGAGGACCCGGGGGGCTGGGGCCAACGTCCTGACTTTC. It specifies CASSQRTRGAGANVLTF.

The CDR3 region is CASSFGTNYNEQFF. In nucleotides, the CDR3 is TGTGCCAGCAGCTTCGGGACCAACTACAATGAGCAGTTCTTC. The V call is TRBV5-6, the J call TRBJ2-1; D tentatively fits TRBD1 or TRBD2 (5 bases each). Germline assignment: CDR1 SGHDT and CDR2 YYEEEE. V lost 2 bases and J lost 3, with 9 bases in between. The CDR3 contains 14 residues.

The chain joins TRBV9 to TRBJ2-3, with a weak D call TRBD2 (5 bases). Trimming took off 0 bases at V and 1 base at J, with 9 bases between the two ends. The CDR3 is 15 amino acids. CDR1 and CDR2 (germline): SGDLS, YYNGEE. The CDR3 sequence: CASSVERRGTDTQYF. CDR3 nucleotide sequence: TGTGCCAGCAGCGTAGAAAGGCGGGGCACAGATACGCAGTATTTT.

The chain's CDR3 is CASSLSRVGEQYF. CDR3 nucleotides: TGTGCCAGCAGTTTATCGAGGGTGGGGGAGCAGTACTTC. The chain couples TRBV27 to TRBJ2-7; weak D call: TRBD2 (5 bases). Deletions cut 0 bases from V and 7 bases from J, with 10 bases between. Germline V gene data show CDR1 as MNHEY and CDR2 as SMNVEV (reference sequence). The CDR3 is made up of 13 amino acids.

The CDR3: CASSLFSAGRDIQYF. The CDR3 nucleotides are TGTGCCAGCAGTTTGTTTTCCGCAGGCAGGGACATTCAGTACTTC. The chain combines TRBV28 with TRBJ2-4; TRBD1 might be the D (5 bases). CDR3 length equals 15 residues. The germline V and J ends were trimmed by 3 bases and 8 bases, with 17 bases remaining between them. The germline gives CDR1 MDHEN, CDR2 SYDVKM.

This clone was recorded only once. This chain connects TRBV13 to TRBJ2-3; 7 positions agree with TRBD1. The CDR3 has 15 amino acids. V lost 2 bases and J lost 6; bases outside the gene matches: 8. The germline V gene encodes CDR1 PRHDT and CDR2 FYEKMQ (reference sequence). The CDR3 sequence is CASSLSDRWGDTQYF. The CDR3, as DNA: TGTGCCAGCAGCTTATCGGACAGGTGGGGTGATACGCAGTATTTT.

Regarding this clone: The identical CDR3 is also encoded by other nucleotide sequences in the sample. The gene calls are TRBV27 and TRBJ2-3; the D is unclear. CDR1 and CDR2 from the germline V gene are MNHEY and SMNVEV (reference sequence). The ends were cut back, 5 bases at V and 1 base at J, with 7 bases in the middle. CDR3 length: 13 amino acids. In DNA, the CDR3 is TGTGCCAGCAGTACCCGGGGCACAGATACGCAGTATTTT. This translates into CASSTRGTDTQYF.

The chain combines TRBV4-2 with TRBJ2-3, with D perhaps TRBD1 (6 bases). Trimming left V 3 bases short and J 2 bases short, with 12 bases between. The CDR3 loop spans 15 amino acids. In germline, CDR1 is LGHNA, CDR2 YNFKEQ. This chain's CDR3 is CASSQEYRDTDTQYF. The CDR3 DNA is TGTGCCAGCAGCCAGGAATACAGGGACACAGATACGCAGTATTTT.